This T cell receptor (beta chain) emerged from a study of cytomegalovirus exposure and HLA in healthy donors. The primer mix had 60 Vbeta and 13 Jbeta primers. Data came from immunoSEQ multiplex PCR; TCRdb stores just in-frame clones and leaves some out. The table includes around 130,000 clones, about 80% detected once. On this clone itself: Its antigen is as yet unknown.

This CDR3 comprises 14 residues. V lost 4 bases, J lost 6 bases, and 12 bases lay in between. CDR1 and CDR2 from the germline V gene are MNHEY and SVGAGI. Overall study findings and caveats: A highly shared variant cluster was judged a likely technical artifact. Common viral pathogens seemed to be connected with several of the most significant clusters, according to a later analysis. It was reported in a later analysis that an Asian-associated ancestry cluster showed fewer N-insertions than the approximately 690-donor mean. Three CMV-associated chains were confirmed in vitro to be specific for CMV antigens.

The sample consisted of PBMCs. This TCR came from a boy under 10 years old in good health and CMV-seronegative. The chain employs TRBV6-5 and TRBJ2-2; a weak D match, TRBD1 (6 bases). The CDR3 protein is CASSFRQEPGELFF. In DNA, the CDR3 is TGTGCCAGCAGTTTTCGACAGGAGCCCGGGGAGCTGTTTTTT.